A selection of T cell receptor beta chains follows, all from one sample in a study of beta chain features in type 1 diabetes. Data came from immunoSEQ multiplex PCR; TCRdb stores just in-frame clones and leaves some out. Of around 150,000 clones in the sample, roughly 65% were seen once. Input material: naive CD4+ T cells from blood. The receptors originated from a man younger than 45 with type 1 diabetes. Both conserved end residues are trimmed from each CDR3. D genes are given only for firm matches.

d_call,j_call,v_call,cdr3_aa
.,TRBJ2-5,TRBV7-2,ASSHWQTQY
TRBD2,TRBJ2-1,TRBV5-1,ASSLFGSGGLTYNEQF
.,TRBJ2-1,TRBV28,ASSFGNFNEQF
.,TRBJ2-1,TRBV29-1,SALGAAYNEQF
TRBD2,TRBJ2-3,TRBV20-1,SALRGDTQY
.,TRBJ2-4,TRBV7-9,ASSKFRDPVQAD
.,TRBJ2-7,TRBV29-1,SVVRAVSYEQY
TRBD1,TRBJ1-1,TRBV29-1,SVGVTGGSEAF
.,TRBJ2-7,TRBV9,ASSVGPDTYEQY
.,TRBJ2-2,TRBV14,ASSQEGRVISNTGELF
TRBD2,TRBJ2-1,TRBV28,ASSSPAGTEQF
.,TRBJ1-5,TRBV30,AWNPGGSVGTQH
.,TRBJ1-2,TRBV5-6,ASSLSPGQGSTGYT
.,TRBJ1-6,TRBV9,ASSVREQAFNSPLH
TRBD1,TRBJ1-6,TRBV9,ASSVAQGRLDSPLH
.,TRBJ1-2,TRBV30,AWSVSPGDYGYT
TRBD1,TRBJ2-7,TRBV30,AGSLGLRTGRYEQY
TRBD1,TRBJ2-3,TRBV11-2,ASSLVRQGSTDTQY
TRBD1,TRBJ1-6,TRBV2,ASSEQGQAGEPLH
TRBD1,TRBJ2-6,TRBV10-3,AIRQPGQGLTGANVLT
.,TRBJ2-7,TRBV7-2,ASSITSGTLYEQY
.,TRBJ2-5,TRBV4-2,ASSQGGSEETQY
TRBD2,TRBJ2-1,TRBV29-1,STQGTSGRGGEQF
.,TRBJ2-7,TRBV6-5,ASSYGGEQY
.,TRBJ2-3,TRBV2,ASSEGQGEEY
.,TRBJ2-7,TRBV25-1,ASSSAYEQY
.,TRBJ2-7,TRBV29-1,SARVAITTYEQY
.,TRBJ1-1,TRBV30,AWSRRGTEAF
.,TRBJ1-1,TRBV2,ASRPRIMNTEAF
.,TRBJ2-5,TRBV5-4,ASSLAPRETQY
.,TRBJ2-1,TRBV29-1,SGTFAVNNEQF
TRBD1,TRBJ1-6,TRBV12-5,ASGAGQGASPLH
TRBD1,TRBJ1-2,TRBV30,AWSRQGRYGYT
.,TRBJ2-7,TRBV30,AWSVQAKYEQY
.,TRBJ2-5,TRBV29-1,SVEEASKGETQY
TRBD1,TRBJ1-4,TRBV4-3,ASSQEGAVWEKLF
TRBD1,TRBJ2-5,TRBV5-8,ASSAGTGQETQY
.,TRBJ2-1,TRBV4-1,ASSQDLGYGSEQF
TRBD1,TRBJ2-7,TRBV29-1,SVGDRGIYEQY
TRBD1,TRBJ2-7,TRBV7-2,ASSYRQGLNEQY
.,TRBJ2-3,TRBV19,ASTPVAATFADTQY